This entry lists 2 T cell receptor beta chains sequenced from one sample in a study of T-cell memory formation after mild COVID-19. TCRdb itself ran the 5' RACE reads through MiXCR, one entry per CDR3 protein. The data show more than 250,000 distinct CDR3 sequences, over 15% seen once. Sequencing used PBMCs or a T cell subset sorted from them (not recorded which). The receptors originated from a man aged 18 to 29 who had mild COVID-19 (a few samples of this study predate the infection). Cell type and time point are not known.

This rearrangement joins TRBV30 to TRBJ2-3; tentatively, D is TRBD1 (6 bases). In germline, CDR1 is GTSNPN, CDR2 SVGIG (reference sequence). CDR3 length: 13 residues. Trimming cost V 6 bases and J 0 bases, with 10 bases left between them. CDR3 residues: CACDRSSTDTQYF. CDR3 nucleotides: TGTGCCTGCGACAGGTCTAGCACAGATACGCAGTATTTT.

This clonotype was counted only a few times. The CDR3 DNA follows: TGTGCCAGCAGCCAGGCTCCCCAGCCCACAGATACGCAGTATTTT. Protein sequence: CASSQAPQPTDTQYF. The rearrangement links TRBV12-3 or TRBV12-4 to TRBJ2-3; no reliable D call. The CDR3 covers 15 residues. Trimming removed 6 bases from V and 2 bases from J, with 15 bases in between.